This T cell receptor (beta chain) came from a study of early T cells in non-severe SARS-CoV-2 infection. Study background: It was bulk RNA from unsorted whole blood that was sequenced, and the chains were unpaired.

TCRdb reprocessed the 5' RACE reads with MiXCR, giving one entry per CDR3 protein. The sample records tens of thousands of distinct CDR3 sequences, roughly 12% being singletons. The germline CDR1 and CDR2 sequences are MDHEN and SYDVKM. The ends were cut back, 6 bases at V and 3 bases at J, with 13 bases in the middle. The CDR3 is 14 amino acids. This clonotype came up a few times. The starting material was whole blood, obtained at baseline. The gene calls are TRBV28 and TRBJ2-3; D is tentatively TRBD1 or TRBD2 (5 bases each). The clonotype comes from an adult who was a healthcare worker with PCR-confirmed SARS-CoV-2 infection or an uninfected control (not recorded which). The CDR3 sequence is CASRFPGPTDTQYF. In DNA form, the CDR3 reads TGTGCCAGCAGGTTCCCGGGACCTACAGATACGCAGTATTTT.